This T cell receptor beta chain originates from a study of blood T cell repertoires in COVID-19. About the study: Material from acute and convalescent COVID-19 was sourced from the United States, Italy and Spain. PBMCs, B-cell-depleted T cells, or T cells provided the cDNA or gDNA that made up the material.

Original data processing: For nucleated cells, counts were estimated from reference gene primer amplification. TCRdb keeps only in-frame clones here, not all; method: immunoSEQ multiplex PCR. That table is the source of V, J and clone size, and D and trimming were worked out from the DNA. The sample lists over 150,000 clones, roughly four fifths seen once, with 3.7% in the top ten. Germline CDR1 and CDR2: LNHDA and SQIVND (reference sequence). V lost 4 bases and J lost 8, with 14 bases in between. The CDR3 sequence is 13 residues long. The receptor's source is a woman older than 75 with acute or convalescent COVID-19. The source material was peripheral blood. The rearrangement uses TRBV19 and TRBJ1-1, with unresolved D. CDR3 protein: CASSTGLTEEAFF. The CDR3 DNA follows: TGTGCCAGTAGTACTGGACTGACGGAAGAAGCTTTCTTT.